This T cell receptor (beta chain) was obtained from a study of response to subunit inactivated influenza vaccine. TCRdb redid the calling of the RT-PCR reads with MiXCR, one entry per CDR3 protein. This sample carries hundreds of thousands of distinct CDR3 sequences, less than 8% of them seen once, and the ten largest clones take 13%. Whole-study findings and limits: It was the authors' suggestion that each seasonal influenza vaccination recruits few new T cells.

As regards this clonotype: Its cognate antigen is unknown.

The sequence was obtained from a man in his fifties or sixties who received an inactivated influenza vaccine. Sequenced here: PBMCs from blood, sampled around 25 months after vaccination.

DNA for the CDR3: TGTGCCAGCAGCTTTTACAGGCGGGCCGGGGAGCTGTTTTTT. Translated: CASSFYRRAGELFF. This rearrangement joins TRBV7-8 to TRBJ2-2, with D perhaps TRBD1 or TRBD2 (5 bases each). V was trimmed by 3 bases and J by 6 bases, leaving 11 bases between them. This CDR3 has 14 residues. The germline V gene has CDR1 SGHVS and CDR2 FQNEAQ.